The clone carrying this T cell receptor (delta chain) was counted only a few times. TCRdb ran CATT on the reads. The sample lists 10,000 or so delta-chain clones, less than 4.5% seen once, with roughly 9% in the top ten. This sample was included in a study of gamma-delta chains in newborns, infants, children. About the research overall: Innate gammadelta T cells reportedly expand polyclonally right after birth, driven by microbial exposure, per the title.

Trimming cost V 3 bases and J 5 bases, with 13 bases left between them. Germline-derived CDR1 and CDR2 are GEAIGNYY and EKD. This CDR3 has 16 amino acids. V usage is TRDV2 and J usage is TRDJ3; perhaps TRDD3 as D (6 bases). The clonotype comes from a child who was a newborn, infant or young child, either healthy, febrile or measles-vaccinated (not recorded which). The sample consisted of blood. CDR3 residues: CACDSLLGRDTRQMFF. The CDR3 region has the DNA TGTGCCTGTGACTCATTACTGGGCCGGGACACCCGACAGATGTTTTTC.